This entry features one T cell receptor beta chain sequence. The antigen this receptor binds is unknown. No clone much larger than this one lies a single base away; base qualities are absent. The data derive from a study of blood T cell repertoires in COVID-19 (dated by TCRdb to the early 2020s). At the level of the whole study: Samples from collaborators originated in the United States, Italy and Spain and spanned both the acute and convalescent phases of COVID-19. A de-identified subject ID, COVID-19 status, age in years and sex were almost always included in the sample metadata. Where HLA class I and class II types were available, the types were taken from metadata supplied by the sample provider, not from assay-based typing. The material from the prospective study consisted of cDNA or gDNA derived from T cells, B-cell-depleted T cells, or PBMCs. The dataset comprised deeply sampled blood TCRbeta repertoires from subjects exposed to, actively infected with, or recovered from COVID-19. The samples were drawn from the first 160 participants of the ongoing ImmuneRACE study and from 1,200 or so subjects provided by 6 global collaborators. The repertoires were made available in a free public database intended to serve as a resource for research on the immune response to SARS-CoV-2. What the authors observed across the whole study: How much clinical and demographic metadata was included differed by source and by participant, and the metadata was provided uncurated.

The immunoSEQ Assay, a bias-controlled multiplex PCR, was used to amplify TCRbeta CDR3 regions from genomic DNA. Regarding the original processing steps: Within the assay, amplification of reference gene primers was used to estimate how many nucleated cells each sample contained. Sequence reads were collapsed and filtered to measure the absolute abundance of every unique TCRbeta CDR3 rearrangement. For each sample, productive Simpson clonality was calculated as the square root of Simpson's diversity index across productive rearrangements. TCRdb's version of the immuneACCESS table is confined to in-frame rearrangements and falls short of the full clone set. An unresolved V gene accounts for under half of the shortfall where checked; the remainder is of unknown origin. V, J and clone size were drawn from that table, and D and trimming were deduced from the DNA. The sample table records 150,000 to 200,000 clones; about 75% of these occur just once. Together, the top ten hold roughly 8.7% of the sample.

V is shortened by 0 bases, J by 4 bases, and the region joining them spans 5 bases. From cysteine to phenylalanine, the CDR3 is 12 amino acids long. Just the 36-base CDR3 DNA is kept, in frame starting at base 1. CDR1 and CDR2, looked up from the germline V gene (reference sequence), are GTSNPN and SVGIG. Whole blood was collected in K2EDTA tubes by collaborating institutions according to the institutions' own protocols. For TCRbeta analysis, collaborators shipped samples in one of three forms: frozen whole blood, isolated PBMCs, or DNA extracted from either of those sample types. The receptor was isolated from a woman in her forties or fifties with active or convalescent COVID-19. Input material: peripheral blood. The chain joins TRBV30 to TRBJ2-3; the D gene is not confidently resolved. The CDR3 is CAWSVEADTQYF. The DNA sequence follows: TGTGCCTGGAGTGTAGAGGCAGATACGCAGTATTTT.